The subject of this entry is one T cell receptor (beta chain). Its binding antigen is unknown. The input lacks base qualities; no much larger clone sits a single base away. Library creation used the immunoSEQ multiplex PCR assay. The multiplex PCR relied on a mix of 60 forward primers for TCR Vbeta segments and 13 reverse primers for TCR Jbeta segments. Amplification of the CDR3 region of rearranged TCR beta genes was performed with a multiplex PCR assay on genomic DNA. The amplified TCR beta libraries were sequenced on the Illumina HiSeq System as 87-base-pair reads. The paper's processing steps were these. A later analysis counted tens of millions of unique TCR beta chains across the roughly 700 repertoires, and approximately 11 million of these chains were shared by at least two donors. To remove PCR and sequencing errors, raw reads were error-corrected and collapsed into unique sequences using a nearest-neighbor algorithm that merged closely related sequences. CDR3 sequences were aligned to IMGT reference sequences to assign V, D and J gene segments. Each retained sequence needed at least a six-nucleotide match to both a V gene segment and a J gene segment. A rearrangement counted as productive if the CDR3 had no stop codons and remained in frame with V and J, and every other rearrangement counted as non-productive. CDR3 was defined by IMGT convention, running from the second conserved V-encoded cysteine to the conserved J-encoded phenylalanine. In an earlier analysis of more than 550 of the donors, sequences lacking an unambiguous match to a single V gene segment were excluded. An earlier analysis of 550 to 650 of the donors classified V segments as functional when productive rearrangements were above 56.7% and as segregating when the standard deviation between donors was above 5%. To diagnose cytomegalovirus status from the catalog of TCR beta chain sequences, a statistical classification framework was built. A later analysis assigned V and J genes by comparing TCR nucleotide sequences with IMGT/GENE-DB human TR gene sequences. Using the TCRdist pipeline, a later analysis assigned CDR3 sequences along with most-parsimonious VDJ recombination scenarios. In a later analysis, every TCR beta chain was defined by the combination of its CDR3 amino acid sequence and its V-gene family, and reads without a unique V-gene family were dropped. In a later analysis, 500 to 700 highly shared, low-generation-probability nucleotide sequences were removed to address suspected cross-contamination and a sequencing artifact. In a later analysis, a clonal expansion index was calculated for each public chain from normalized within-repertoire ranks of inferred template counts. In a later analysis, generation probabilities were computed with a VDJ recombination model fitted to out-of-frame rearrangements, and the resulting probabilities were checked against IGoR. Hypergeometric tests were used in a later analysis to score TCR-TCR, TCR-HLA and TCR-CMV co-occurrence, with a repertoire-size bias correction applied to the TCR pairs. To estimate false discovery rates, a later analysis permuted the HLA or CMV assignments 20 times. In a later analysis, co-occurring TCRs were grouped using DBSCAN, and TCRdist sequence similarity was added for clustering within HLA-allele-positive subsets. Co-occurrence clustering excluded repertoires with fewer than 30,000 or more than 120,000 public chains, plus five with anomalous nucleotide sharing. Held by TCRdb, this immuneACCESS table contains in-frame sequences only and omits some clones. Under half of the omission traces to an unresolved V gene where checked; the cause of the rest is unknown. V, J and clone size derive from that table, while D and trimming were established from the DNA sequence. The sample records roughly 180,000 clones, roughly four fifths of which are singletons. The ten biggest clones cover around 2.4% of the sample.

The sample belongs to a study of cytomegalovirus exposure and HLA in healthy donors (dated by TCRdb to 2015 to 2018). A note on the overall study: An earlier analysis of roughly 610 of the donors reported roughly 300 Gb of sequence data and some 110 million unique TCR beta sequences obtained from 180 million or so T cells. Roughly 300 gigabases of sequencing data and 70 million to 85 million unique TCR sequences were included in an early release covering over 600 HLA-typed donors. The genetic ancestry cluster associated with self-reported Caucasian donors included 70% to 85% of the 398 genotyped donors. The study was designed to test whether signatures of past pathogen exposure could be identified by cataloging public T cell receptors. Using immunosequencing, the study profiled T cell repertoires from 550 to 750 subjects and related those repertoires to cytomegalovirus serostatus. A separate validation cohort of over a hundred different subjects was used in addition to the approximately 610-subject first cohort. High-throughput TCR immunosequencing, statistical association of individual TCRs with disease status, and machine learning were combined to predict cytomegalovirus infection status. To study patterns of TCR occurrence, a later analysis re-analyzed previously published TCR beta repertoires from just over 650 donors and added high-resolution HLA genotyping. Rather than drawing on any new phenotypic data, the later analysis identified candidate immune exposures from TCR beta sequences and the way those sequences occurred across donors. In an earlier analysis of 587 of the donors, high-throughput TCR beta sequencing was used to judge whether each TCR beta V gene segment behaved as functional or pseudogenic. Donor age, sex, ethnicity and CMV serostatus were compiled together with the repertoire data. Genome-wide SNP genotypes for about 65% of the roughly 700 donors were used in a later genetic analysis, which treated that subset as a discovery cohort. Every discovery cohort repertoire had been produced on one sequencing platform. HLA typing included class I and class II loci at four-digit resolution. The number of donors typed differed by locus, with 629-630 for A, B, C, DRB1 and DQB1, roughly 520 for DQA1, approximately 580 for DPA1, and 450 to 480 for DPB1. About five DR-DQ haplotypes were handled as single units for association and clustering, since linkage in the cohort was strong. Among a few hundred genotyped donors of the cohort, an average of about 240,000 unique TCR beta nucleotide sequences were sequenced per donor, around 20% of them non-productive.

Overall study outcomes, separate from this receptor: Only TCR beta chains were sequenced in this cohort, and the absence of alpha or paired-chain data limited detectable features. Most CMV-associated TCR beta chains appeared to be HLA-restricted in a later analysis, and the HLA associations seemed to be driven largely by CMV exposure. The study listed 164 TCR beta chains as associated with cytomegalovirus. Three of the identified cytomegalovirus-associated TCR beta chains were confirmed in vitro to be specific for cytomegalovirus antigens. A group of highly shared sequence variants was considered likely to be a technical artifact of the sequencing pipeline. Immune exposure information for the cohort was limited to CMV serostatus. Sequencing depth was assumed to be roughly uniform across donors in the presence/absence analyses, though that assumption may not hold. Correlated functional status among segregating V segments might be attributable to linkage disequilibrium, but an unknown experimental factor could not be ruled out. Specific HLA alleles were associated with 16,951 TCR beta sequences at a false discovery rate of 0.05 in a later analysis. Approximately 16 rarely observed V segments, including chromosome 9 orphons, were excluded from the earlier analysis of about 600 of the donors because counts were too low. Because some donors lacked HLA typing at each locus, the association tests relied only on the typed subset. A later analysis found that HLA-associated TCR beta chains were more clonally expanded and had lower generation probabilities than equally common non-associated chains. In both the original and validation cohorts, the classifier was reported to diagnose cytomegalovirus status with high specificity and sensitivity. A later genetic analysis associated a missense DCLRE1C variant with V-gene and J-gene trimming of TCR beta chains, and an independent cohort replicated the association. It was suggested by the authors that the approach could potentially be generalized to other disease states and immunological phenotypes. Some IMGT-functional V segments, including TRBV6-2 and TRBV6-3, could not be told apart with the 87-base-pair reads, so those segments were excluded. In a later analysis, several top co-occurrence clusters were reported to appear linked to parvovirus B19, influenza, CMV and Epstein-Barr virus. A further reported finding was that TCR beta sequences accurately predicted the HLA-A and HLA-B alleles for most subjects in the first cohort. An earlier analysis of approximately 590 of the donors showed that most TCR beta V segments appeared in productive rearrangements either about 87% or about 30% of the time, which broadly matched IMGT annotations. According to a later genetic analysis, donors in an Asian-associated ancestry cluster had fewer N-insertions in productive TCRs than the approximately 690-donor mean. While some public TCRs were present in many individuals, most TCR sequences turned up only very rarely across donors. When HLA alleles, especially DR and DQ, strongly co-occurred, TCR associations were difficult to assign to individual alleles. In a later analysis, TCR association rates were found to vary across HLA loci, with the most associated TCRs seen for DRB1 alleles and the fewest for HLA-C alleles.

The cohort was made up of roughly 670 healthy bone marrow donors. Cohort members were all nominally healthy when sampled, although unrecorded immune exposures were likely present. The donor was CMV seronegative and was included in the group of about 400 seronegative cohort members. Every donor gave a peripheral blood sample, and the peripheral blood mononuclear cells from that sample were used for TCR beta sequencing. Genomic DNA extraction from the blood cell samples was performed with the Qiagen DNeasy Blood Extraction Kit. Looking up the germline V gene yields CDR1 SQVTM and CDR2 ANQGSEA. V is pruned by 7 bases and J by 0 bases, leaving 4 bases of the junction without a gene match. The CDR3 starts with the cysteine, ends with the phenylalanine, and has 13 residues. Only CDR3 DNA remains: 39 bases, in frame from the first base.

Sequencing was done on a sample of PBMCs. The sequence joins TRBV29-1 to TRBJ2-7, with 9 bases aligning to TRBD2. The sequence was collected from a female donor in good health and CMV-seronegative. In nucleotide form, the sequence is TGCAGCGGCGTTAGCGGGAGCTCCTACGAGCAGTACTTC. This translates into CSGVSGSSYEQYF.